The T cell receptor (beta chain) under discussion was sequenced for a study of shared clonotypes between healthy human individuals. As for the study in general: Every donor yielded three CD4 naive, three CD4 memory, two CD8 naive and one CD8 memory plate. Study results and limitations: It was the non-shared clonotypes that had lower generation probabilities than clonotypes shared by all four donors.

Some clones are missing from TCRdb's copy, which holds only in-frame ones; the method was immunoSEQ multiplex PCR. Of 550,000 to 850,000 clones detected, 55% to 75% appear once; the ten largest clones hold approximately 1.8%. A note on this clone: Its antigen is currently unknown.

V gave up 4 bases and J gave up 5 bases; unmatched junction bases: 5. This CDR3 spans 13 amino acids. CDR1 and CDR2 (germline): LNHDA, SQIVND (reference sequence). Partitioning of CD4+ cells yielded a CD45RA+ naive subset and a CD45RA-negative memory subset. The TCR comes from a woman aged 30 to 39 in good health. This rearrangement joins TRBV19 to TRBJ2-7, with 7 nucleotides matching TRBD1. The sequencing sample was made of memory CD4+ T cells sorted from blood. Subset reported: CD45RA-negative fraction. As DNA, the CDR3 is TGTGCCAGTAGTAAGGGGGCGAAGGACGAGCAGTACTTC. Translating it yields CASSKGAKDEQYF. Based on the CDR3 plus reference TRBV19 and TRBJ2-7, the full variable domain is DGGITQSPKYLFRKEGQNVTLSCEQNLNHDAMYWYRQDPGQGLRLIYYSQIVNDFQKGDIAEGYSVSREKKESFPLTVTSAQKNPTAFYLCASSKGAKDEQYFGPGTRLTVT.